One T cell receptor beta chain is described in this entry. The clone's antigen remains unknown. Base qualities are missing; no much larger clone stands one base away. The CDR1 and CDR2 encoded by the germline V gene (reference sequence) are SGHNT and YYREEE. Cut back by 2 bases and 10 bases, the V and J ends lie 13 bases apart. Taken from cysteine to phenylalanine, the CDR3 has 14 residues. Only the CDR3 portion is preserved as DNA: 42 bases, with reading frame beginning at the first base. The collaborating institutions used their own protocols to collect whole blood in K2EDTA tubes. For TCRbeta analysis, collaborators shipped samples in one of three forms: frozen whole blood, isolated PBMCs, or DNA extracted from either of those sample types. TCRbeta CDR3 regions were amplified from genomic DNA by means of the immunoSEQ Assay, a bias-controlled multiplex PCR. The original pipeline was this. Nucleated cell counts per sample were estimated from amplification of reference gene primers within the assay. To quantify the absolute abundance of each unique TCRbeta CDR3 rearrangement, sequence reads were collapsed and filtered. For each sample, productive Simpson clonality was calculated as the square root of Simpson's diversity index over productive rearrangements. This is the immuneACCESS table as TCRdb keeps it, with only in-frame sequences that have V and J called. A part of the clones is gone; compared with another copy, unresolved V genes explain less than half, and the rest is unexplained. V and J calls and clone size are those listed in that table; D and trimming were worked out from the DNA. Present in this sample are 13,000 or so clones, around 82% of which were seen just once. Around 34% of the sample is taken by the ten largest.

This record comes from a study of blood T cell repertoires in COVID-19 (dated by TCRdb to between 2020 and 2021). Turning to the overall study: Collaborator samples came from the United States, Italy and Spain and covered acute and convalescent phases of COVID-19. The prospective study material was composed of cDNA or gDNA derived from T cells, B-cell-depleted T cells, or PBMCs. Subjects who had been exposed to COVID-19, were actively infected with it, or had recovered from it provided the deeply sampled blood TCRbeta repertoires that made up the dataset. The repertoires were released in a freely available public database meant as a resource for research on the immune response to SARS-CoV-2. The samples were drawn from the first 160 participants of the ongoing ImmuneRACE study and from under 1,500 subjects provided by 6 global collaborators. Sample metadata almost always included a de-identified subject ID, COVID-19 status, age in years and sex. Where available, HLA class I and class II types were obtained from metadata supplied by the sample provider rather than from assay-based typing. The full study reports these points: How much clinical and demographic metadata was included differed by source and by participant, and the metadata was provided uncurated.

The chain couples TRBV5-4 to TRBJ1-6, with TRBD1 tentatively as D gene (6 bases match). Source material: peripheral blood. The source is a human donor in a cohort sampled during active COVID-19. Read as DNA, the sequence is TGTGCCAGCAGCTTTCCAGGGGCAGGGTCACCCCTCCACTTT. Its translation reads: CASSFPGAGSPLHF. Supplemented by the reference TRBV5-4 and TRBJ1-6 proteins around the CDR3, the complete variable domain is ETGVTQSPTHLIKTRGQQVTLRCSSQSGHNTVSWYQQALGQGPQFIFQYYREEENGRGNFPPRFSGLQFPNYSSELNVNALELDDSALYLCASSFPGAGSPLHFGNGTRLTVT.